The source of this TCR beta chain is a study of T cells in Graves' hyperthyroidism and ophthalmopathy (dated by TCRdb to 2018 to 2020). In terms of the full investigation: Peripheral blood was collected at initial diagnosis, before any treatment. In over five Graves' hyperthyroidism patients, the study also compared T-cell repertoires from thyroid tissue with T-cell repertoires from blood. A discovery cohort of approximately 97 patients, 43 with Graves' ophthalmopathy and 55 to 60 with stable Graves' hyperthyroidism, was used to find distinguishing TCR V-J signatures. After sampling, hyperthyroidism patients received methimazole starting at 30 mg daily, and ophthalmopathy patients received high-dose intravenous methylprednisolone. For training and testing, the roughly 97 patients in the discovery cohort were randomly divided in a 7:3 ratio. The paper reports TCR Vbeta CDR3 sequencing of 135 peripheral blood samples: approximately 41 ophthalmopathy, some 80 hyperthyroidism and approximately 17 progressor patients. Prospective prediction of ophthalmopathy was tested in an independent validation cohort consisting of 18 hyperthyroidism patients and approximately 16 patients who later progressed to ophthalmopathy. Overall study outcomes, separate from this receptor: Most expanded thyroid clonotypes (frequency above 0.001) were also detected in blood, a finding suggesting that blood repertoires may reflect thyroid immune responses. No statistical method was used to set the sample size in advance, and investigators knew the group allocation. In cross-validation, a model built on a 13 V-J signature told ophthalmopathy apart from stable hyperthyroidism with 87.88% sensitivity and approximately 81% specificity, and in testing the same model reached 80%/75%. In validation, the model predicted progression to ophthalmopathy a median of roughly 6.1 months before onset, with approximately 71% sensitivity and around 76% specificity.

The TCR beta CDR3 regions were amplified from RNA transcripts. The first round of RT-PCR for the TCR CDR3 was performed with the HTBI primer set and the Qiagen OneStep RT-PCR kit. Libraries were constructed in a second round of multiplex PCR, after which size selection and purification were carried out. Sequencing of the libraries was done on an Illumina HiSeq2000 using paired-end 100 bp reads. Per the original workflow: SOAPnuke was used to process the raw data, with reads discarded if the reads contained adapters or uncalled bases, had a mean Phred below 15, or lacked an exact constant-primer or identifier match. COPE v1.2.5 was used to merge high-quality paired reads, and clonotypes were defined as unique nucleotide sequences. MiTCR v1.1 was used to align the clonotypes against IMGT TRBV, TRBD and TRBJ reference segments. The analysis was restricted to V-J combinations with a frequency above 0.0001, which together covered 99% to 99.2% of the repertoires. A TCS score was defined as the ratio of F50 (clonal expansion) to E x V (chaos), with BLOSUM62-based TCRdist applied between CDR3 peptides within each V-J. Welch's t-statistics and random forest reduced 450 to 600 V-J features to 10 to 15, which were used in a naive Bayes classifier (R e1071). TCRdb trimmed public reads at Q25 via fastp, called clones via MiXCR and kept in-frame beta chains. Rows merge per CDR3 protein into single entries with the most common DNA and genes. TCRdb, not the original authors, processed these V and J calls. The sample data list 200,000 to 250,000 distinct CDR3 sequences, and approximately 16% of these were observed just once. The biggest ten clones account for around 28% of the sample.

This clonotype was counted at least ten times. No cognate antigen has been identified for it. Per-nucleotide qualities are absent, and no much larger clonotype sits a single base away. Ophthalmopathy patients had moderately to severely active disease, with a Clinical Activity Score of 3 or more, a NOSPECS grade of 4 or more, and a disease duration of less than 3 months. Patients with uncontrolled infections, other autoimmune diseases, pregnancy or lactation were excluded. Clinical symptoms, serum thyroxine and TRAb, thyroid ultrasound, and orbital computed tomography formed the basis for the diagnoses. Ficoll-Paque density gradient centrifugation was used to isolate PBMCs from 10 ml of fresh peripheral blood. Trizol reagent was used to extract total RNA, and RNA quality was then checked on an Agilent 2100 Bioanalyzer. V loses 1 base, J loses 3 bases, and the germline ends lie 12 bases apart. The germline V gene yields SGHTA for CDR1 and FQGNSA for CDR2. The CDR3 covers 16 residues, taking in both the cysteine and the phenylalanine. Left in the record is the CDR3 DNA by itself, 48 bases read in frame from the first base.

This receptor was taken from a woman under 30 with Graves' ophthalmopathy. The sequence is built from TRBV7-2 and TRBJ2-2, with a weak D call of TRBD2 (5 bases match). Input material: blood. CDR3 sequence: CASSLGLRGHTGELFF. The DNA sequence is as follows: TGTGCCAGCAGCTTAGGCCTAAGAGGGCACACCGGGGAGCTGTTTTTT.